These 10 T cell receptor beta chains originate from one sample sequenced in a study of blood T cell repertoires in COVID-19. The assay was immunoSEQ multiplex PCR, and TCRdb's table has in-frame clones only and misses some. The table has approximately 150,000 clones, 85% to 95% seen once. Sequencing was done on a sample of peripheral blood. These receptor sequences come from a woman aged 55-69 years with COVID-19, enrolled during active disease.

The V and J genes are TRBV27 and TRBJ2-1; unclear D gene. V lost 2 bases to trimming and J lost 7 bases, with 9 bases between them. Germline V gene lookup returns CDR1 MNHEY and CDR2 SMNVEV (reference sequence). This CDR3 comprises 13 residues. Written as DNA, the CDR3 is TGTGCCAGCAGTTTAGCTATCCATAATGAGCAGTTCTTC. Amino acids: CASSLAIHNEQFF.

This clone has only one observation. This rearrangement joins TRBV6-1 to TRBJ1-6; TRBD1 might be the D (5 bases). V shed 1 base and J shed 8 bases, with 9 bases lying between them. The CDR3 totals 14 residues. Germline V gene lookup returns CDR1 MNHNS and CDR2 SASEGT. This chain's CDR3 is CASSEEGLHSPLHF. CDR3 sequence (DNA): TGTGCCAGCAGTGAAGAGGGGCTCCATTCACCCCTCCACTTT.

CDR3 nucleotide sequence: TGTGCCAGCAGTCGGTCGTCGGGGTTCTCACAGCCCCAGCATTTT. The encoded protein is CASSRSSGFSQPQHF. V and J are TRBV27 and TRBJ1-5; the D is unclear. V lost 5 bases, J lost 7 bases, and 18 bases lay in between. The CDR3 is 15 residues long. In germline, CDR1 is MNHEY, CDR2 SMNVEV (reference sequence).

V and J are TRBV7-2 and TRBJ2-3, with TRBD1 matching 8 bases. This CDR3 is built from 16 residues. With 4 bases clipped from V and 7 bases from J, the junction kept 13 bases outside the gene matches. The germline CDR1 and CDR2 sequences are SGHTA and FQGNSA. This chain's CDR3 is CASSSPSITGGNTQYF. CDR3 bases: TGTGCCAGCAGCTCACCTTCAATCACAGGGGGTAATACGCAGTATTTT.

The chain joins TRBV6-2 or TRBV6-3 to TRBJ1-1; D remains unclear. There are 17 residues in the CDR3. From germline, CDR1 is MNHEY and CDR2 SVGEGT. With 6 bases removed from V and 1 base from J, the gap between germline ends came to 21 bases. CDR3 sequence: CASSPRSAGPKNTEAFF. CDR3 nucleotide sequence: TGTGCCAGCAGCCCTCGATCGGCAGGCCCTAAGAACACTGAAGCTTTCTTT.

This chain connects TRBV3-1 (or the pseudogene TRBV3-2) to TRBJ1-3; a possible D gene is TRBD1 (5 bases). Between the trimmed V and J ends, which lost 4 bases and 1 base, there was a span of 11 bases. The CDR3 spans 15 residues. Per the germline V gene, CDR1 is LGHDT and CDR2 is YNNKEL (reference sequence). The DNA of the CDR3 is TGTGCCAGCAGCCTGGGACTGGCGTCTGGAAACACCATATATTTT. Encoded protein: CASSLGLASGNTIYF.

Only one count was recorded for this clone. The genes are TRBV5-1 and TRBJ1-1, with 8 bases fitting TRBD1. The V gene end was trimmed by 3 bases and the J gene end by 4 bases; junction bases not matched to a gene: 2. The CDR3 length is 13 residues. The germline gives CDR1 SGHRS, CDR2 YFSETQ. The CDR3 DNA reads TGCGCCAGCAGCTGGACAGGGACCACTGAAGCTTTCTTT. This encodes CASSWTGTTEAFF.

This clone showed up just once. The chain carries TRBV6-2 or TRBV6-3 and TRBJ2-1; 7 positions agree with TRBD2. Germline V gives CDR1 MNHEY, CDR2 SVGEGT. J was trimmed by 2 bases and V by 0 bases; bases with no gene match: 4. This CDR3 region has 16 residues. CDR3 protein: CASSYSLAATYNEQFF. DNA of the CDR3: TGTGCCAGCAGTTACTCCCTAGCGGCCACCTACAATGAGCAGTTCTTC.

CDR3 coding DNA: TGTGCCAGCAGCCAAGCGGGGGGTGTGGCCCAGTACTTC. Encoded protein: CASSQAGGVAQYF. The rearrangement links TRBV3-1 (or the pseudogene TRBV3-2) to TRBJ2-5; 7 bases agree with TRBD2. The CDR3 spans 13 residues. Trimming at V came to 1 base and at J to 9 bases, leaving 5 bases not matched to a gene. Germline CDR1 and CDR2: LGHDT and YNNKEL (reference sequence).

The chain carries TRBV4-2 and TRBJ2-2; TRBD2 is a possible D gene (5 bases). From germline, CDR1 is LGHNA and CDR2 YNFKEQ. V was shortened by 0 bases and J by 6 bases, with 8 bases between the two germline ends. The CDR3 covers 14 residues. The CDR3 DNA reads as TGTGCCAGCAGCCAAGAGGGAGTCTCCGGGGAGCTGTTTTTT. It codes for CASSQEGVSGELFF.